This T cell receptor (beta chain) is from a study of beta chain features in type 1 diabetes listed by TCRdb under 2018. Some background on the complete study: Mean age, gender distribution, total cell number and subset yield did not differ between patients and healthy donors. Regulatory and stem cell-like memory subsets were isolated from only 8 patients and about eight healthy donors, whereas naive and central memory subsets came from all 30 or so donors. In the study, recently diagnosed type 1 diabetes patients and matched healthy donors were compared on the TCRB repertoires of their sorted circulating CD4+ T cell subsets. A total of roughly 98,000,000 sorted cells were examined across all samples, and a strong correlation was observed between cell number per subset and RNA yield. What the authors observed across the whole study: Because cDNA was sequenced instead of genomic DNA, highly expressing activated cells could be over-represented, though the groups showed no difference in activation or CD3 levels. At VDJ recombination sites, patients with type 1 diabetes made fewer insertions and deleted more nucleotides, a pattern implying thymic rearrangement abnormalities. A moderate but significant shortening of TCRB CDR3 length was observed in type 1 diabetes patients in all four CD4+ subsets. Naive, central memory and regulatory TCRB repertoires appeared more similar among patients than among healthy donors. Shorter templates might have been favored by PCR, but patient and control samples were amplified and corrected together, so both groups would have been affected equally by any skew. Because small numbers of individuals were included in the HLA sub-analyses, any influence of HLA type on TCRB rearrangement was left unresolved.

The entire amount of isolated RNA was reverse transcribed using the High Capacity cDNA Reverse Transcription Kit, so the sequenced TCRB transcripts were expressed ones. Deep immunoSEQ sequencing was applied to naive, central memory and regulatory T cell samples, giving an average of approximately 3.8 million total reads per sample. Sorted cells were lysed in RLT buffer, and RNA was extracted using DNase-treated RNeasy Micro or Mini kits according to cell number. Each cell subset was processed separately to prevent cross-contamination, with patient and healthy donor samples processed together. The immunoSEQ multiplex PCR was used to amplify TCRB sequences from cDNA, generating 87-bp fragments that spanned the CDR3 region. The amplicons were sequenced using the Illumina HiSeq platform. The published analysis was carried out like this. Synthetic template baselines were used to correct PCR bias computationally, reads within Hamming distance 2 were collapsed together, and singletons that could not be merged were discarded. By aligning reads against IMGT, V, D and J genes, CDR3 length, and insertions or deletions at six rearrangement sites were assigned. Clonotype counts were normalized to sorted cell number within each subset before computing true diversity and Gini coefficients with the tcR R package. Repertoire sharing was quantified using the overlap coefficient calculated on TCRB nucleotide sequences. As a proxy for the pre-selection repertoire, out-of-frame TCRB sequences from naive cells were analyzed. TCRdb mirrors the immuneACCESS table, restricted to in-frame sequences. Some clones are absent from its copies; in checked studies, under half trace to an unresolved V gene, and the reason for the others is unknown. Clone size and the V and J calls come from that table; the DNA yielded D and trimming. This sample lists 450,000 to 550,000 clones; approximately 30% were detected once. Jointly, the top ten make up about 0.065% of the sample.

From each donor, a single peripheral blood sample of about 100 mL on average was drawn into heparinised tubes. A BD FACSAria II and a panel including CD45RO, CCR7, CD25, CD127, CD95 and CD27 were used to sort naive, central memory, regulatory and stem cell-like memory CD4+ T cells. All sorted populations exceeded 95% purity. PBMCs were separated immediately by Lymphoprep density gradient centrifugation and were stained directly, without being cultured. So that batch effects would be minimized, each experiment stained and sorted samples in pairs, pairing one healthy donor with one patient. Regarding this clone: Its target antigen remains unknown. One base away there is no much larger clone; base qualities are not given.

CDR1 and CDR2, per the germline V gene, are SGHRS and YFSETQ. Trimming costs V 4 bases and J 1 base, and their ends lie 15 bases apart. Spanning cysteine to phenylalanine, the CDR3 consists of 16 amino acids. The DNA shown is the 48-base CDR3, in frame from base 1. The sequence came from a man aged 18 to 30 in good health. The source material was naive CD4+ T cells from blood. The cell subset or site label corresponds to: true naive CD4+ T cells. The sequence is built from TRBV5-1 and TRBJ1-5, with TRBD1 as a weak D call on 6 bases. The CDR3 has the sequence CASSLLPDRSNQPQHF. The DNA sequence is as follows: TGCGCCAGCAGCCTCCTACCTGACAGGAGCAATCAGCCCCAGCATTTT.